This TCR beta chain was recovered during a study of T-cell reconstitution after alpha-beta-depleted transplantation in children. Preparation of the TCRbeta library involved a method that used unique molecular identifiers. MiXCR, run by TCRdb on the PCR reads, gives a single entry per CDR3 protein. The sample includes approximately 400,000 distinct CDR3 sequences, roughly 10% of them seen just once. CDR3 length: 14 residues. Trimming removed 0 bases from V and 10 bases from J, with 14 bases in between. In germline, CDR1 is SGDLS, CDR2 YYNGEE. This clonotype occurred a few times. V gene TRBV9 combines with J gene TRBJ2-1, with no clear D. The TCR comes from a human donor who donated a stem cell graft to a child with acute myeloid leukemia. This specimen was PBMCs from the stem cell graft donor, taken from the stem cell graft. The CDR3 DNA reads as TGTGCCAGCAGCGTAGCGGACGGATATGGAGAGCAGTTCTTC. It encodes CASSVADGYGEQFF.